This TCR beta chain was observed in a study of control samples from healthy donors and cancer patients. CDR3 length: 14 residues. In germline, CDR1 is MNHEY, CDR2 SVGEGT. V was trimmed by 6 bases and J by 5 bases, leaving 14 bases between them. This clone was picked up many times. TCRdb's copy holds only in-frame clones and misses some; the assay was immunoSEQ multiplex PCR. The sample carries about 92,000 clones, 82% recorded once. This rearrangement joins TRBV6-2 or TRBV6-3 to TRBJ2-1; D unclear. Sequenced: blood. This clonotype originated in a woman between 55 and 75 years old in good health. The CDR3 coding sequence is TGTGCCAGCAGCCGAACGAGAGATAACAATGAGCAGTTCTTC. Its translation: CASSRTRDNNEQFF.